This T cell receptor beta chain was observed in a study of T cell responses to AZD1222 COVID-19 vaccine. Germline loops: CDR1 LNHNV, CDR2 YYDKDF (reference sequence). The CDR3 runs to 16 residues. Losses at the gene ends were 1 base for V and 0 bases for J; bases not matched to a gene: 3. TCRdb keeps only in-frame clones here, not all; method: immunoSEQ multiplex PCR. Of about 120,000 clones listed, around 90% are singletons. This clone was recorded a few times. This chain joins TRBV15 and TRBJ2-1, with 7 positions matching TRBD2. The receptor was derived from an adult who received the MenACWY meningococcal vaccine as a control. The sequences come from peripheral blood, collected 28 days after the second dose of the MenACWY control vaccine. Here the CDR3 reads CATSRGGGSSYNEQFF. The CDR3 DNA sequence: TGTGCCACCAGCAGAGGGGGCGGGAGCTCCTACAATGAGCAGTTCTTC.